This TCR beta chain comes out of a study of T cell responses to AZD1222 COVID-19 vaccine. Study-level information: Pooled together were second doses at about 4 or about 12 weeks. Findings and limits, study-wide: Repertoire sampling happened only post peak T cell response. Distributed over spike, vaccine-associated CD4 TCRs predominated at 160-218 and 743-854. White British donors predominated, females outnumbered males, and clonal diversity was possibly underestimated.

Some clones are missing from TCRdb's copy, which holds only in-frame ones; the method was immunoSEQ multiplex PCR. This sample has 70,000 to 85,000 clones, with about nine tenths found just once. This clone has just a few counts. Its specificity is unknown. The CDR3 has 14 amino acids. Germline V gene sequence: CDR1 SGHTA, CDR2 FQGNSA. V was pared by 3 bases and J by 6 bases, with 15 bases between. Sequenced material: peripheral blood, taken on day 0 of AZD1222 vaccination. The chain joins TRBV7-2 to TRBJ2-7, with D perhaps given as TRBD1 or TRBD2 (6 bases each). The sequence derives from an adult in good health. CDR3 nucleotide sequence: TGTGCCAGCAGCTTCCACAGGGCGGGAAGCGAGCAGTACTTC. This codes for CASSFHRAGSEQYF.